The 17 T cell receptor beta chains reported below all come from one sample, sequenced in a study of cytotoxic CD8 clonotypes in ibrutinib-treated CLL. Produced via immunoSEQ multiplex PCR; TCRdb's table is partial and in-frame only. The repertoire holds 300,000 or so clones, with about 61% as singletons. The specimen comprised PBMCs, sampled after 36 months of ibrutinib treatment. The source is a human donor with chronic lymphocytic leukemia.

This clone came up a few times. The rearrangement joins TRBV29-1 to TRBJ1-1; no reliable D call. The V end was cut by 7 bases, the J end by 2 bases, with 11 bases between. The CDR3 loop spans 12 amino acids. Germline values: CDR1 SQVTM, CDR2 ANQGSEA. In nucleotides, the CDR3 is TGCAGCGCTGAGGCTGGTAACACTGAAGCTTTCTTT. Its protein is CSAEAGNTEAFF. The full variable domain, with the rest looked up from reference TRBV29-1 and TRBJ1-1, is SAVISQKPSRDICQRGTSLTIQCQVDSQVTMMFWYRQQPGQSLTLIATANQGSEATYESGFVIDKFPISRPNLTFSTLTVSNMSPEDSSIYLCSAEAGNTEAFFGQGTRLTVV.

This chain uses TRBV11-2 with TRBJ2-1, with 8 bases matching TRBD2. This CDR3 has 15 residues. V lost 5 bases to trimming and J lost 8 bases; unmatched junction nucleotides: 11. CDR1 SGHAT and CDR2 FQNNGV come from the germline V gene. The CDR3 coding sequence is TGTGCCAGCAGCCCCGGGGTAGCGGGGACCCATGAGCAGTTCTTC. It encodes CASSPGVAGTHEQFF.

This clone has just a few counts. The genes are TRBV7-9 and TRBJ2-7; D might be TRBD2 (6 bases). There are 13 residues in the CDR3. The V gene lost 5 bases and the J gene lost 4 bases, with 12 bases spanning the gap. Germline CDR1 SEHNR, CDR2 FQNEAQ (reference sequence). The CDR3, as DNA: TGTGCCAGCAGCGATAGCGGAGTGTACGAGCAGTACTTC. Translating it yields CASSDSGVYEQYF.

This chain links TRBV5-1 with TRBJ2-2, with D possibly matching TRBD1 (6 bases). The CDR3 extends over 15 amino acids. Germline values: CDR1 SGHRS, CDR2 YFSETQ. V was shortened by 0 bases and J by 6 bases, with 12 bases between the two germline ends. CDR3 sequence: CASSLDRDTPGELFF. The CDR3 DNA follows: TGCGCCAGCAGCTTGGATCGGGACACACCCGGGGAGCTGTTTTTT.

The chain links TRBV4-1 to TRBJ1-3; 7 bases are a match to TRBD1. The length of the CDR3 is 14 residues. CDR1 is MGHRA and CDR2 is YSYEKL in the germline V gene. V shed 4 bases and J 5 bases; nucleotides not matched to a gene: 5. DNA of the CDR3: TGCGCCAGCAGCCCGACAGGGCAACGAAACACCATATATTTT. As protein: CASSPTGQRNTIYF.

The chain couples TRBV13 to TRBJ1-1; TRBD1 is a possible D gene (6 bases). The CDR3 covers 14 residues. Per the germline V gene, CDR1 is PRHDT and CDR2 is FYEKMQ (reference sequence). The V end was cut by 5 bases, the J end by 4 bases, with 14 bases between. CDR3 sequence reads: CASSPRRGGTEAFF. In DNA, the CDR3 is TGTGCCAGCAGCCCCAGGAGGGGGGGCACTGAAGCTTTCTTT. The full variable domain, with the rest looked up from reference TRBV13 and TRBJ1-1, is AAGVIQSPRHLIKEKRETATLKCYPIPRHDTVYWYQQGPGQDPQFLISFYEKMQSDKGSIPDRFSAQQFSDYHSELNMSSLELGDSALYFCASSPRRGGTEAFFGQGTRLTVV.

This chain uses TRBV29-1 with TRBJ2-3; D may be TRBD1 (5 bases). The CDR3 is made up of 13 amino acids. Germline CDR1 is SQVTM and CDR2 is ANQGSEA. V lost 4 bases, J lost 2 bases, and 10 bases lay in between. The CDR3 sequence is CSVGWGPTDTQYF. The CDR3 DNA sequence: TGCAGCGTTGGATGGGGCCCCACAGATACGCAGTATTTT.

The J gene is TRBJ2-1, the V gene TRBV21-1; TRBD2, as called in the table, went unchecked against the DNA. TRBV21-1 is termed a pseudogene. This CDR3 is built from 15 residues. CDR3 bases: TGTGCCAGCAGCCAAAGGGACTACGACGATAATGAGCAGTTCTTC. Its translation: CASSQRDYDDNEQFF.

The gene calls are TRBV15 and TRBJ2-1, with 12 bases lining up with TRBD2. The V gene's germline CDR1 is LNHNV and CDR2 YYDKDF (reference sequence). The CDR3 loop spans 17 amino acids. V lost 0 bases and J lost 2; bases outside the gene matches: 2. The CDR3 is CATSRDLAGGTYNEQFF. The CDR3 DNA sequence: TGTGCCACCAGCAGAGATCTAGCGGGAGGGACCTACAATGAGCAGTTCTTC.

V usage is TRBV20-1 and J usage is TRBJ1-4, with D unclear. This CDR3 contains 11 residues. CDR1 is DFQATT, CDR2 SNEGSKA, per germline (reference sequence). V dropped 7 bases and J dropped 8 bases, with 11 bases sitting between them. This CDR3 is CSVQGFEKLFF. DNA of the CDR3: TGCAGTGTACAAGGCTTCGAAAAACTGTTTTTT.

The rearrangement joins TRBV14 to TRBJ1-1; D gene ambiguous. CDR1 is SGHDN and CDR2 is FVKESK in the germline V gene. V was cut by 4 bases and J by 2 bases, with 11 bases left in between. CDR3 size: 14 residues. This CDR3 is CASSPEPLNTEAFF. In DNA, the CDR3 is TGTGCCAGCAGCCCGGAGCCCCTTAACACTGAAGCTTTCTTT.

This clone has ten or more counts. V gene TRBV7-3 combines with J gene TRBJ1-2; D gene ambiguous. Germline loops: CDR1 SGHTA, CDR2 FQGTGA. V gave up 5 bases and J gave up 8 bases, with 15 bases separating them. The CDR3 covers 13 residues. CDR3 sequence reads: CASSLGYGGGYTF. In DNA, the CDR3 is TGTGCCAGCAGCCTCGGTTACGGAGGGGGCTACACCTTC.

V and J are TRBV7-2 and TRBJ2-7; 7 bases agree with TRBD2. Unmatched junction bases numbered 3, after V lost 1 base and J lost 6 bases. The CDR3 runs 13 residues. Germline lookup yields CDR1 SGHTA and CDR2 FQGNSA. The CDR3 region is CASSLVGGGEQYF. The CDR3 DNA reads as TGTGCCAGCAGCTTAGTAGGCGGGGGCGAGCAGTACTTC.

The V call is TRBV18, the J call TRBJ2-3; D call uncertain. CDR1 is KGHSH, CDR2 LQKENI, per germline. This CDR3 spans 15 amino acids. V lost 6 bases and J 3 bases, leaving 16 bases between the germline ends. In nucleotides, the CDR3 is TGTGCCAGCTCCCCCATGATCCTGGTTACAGATACGCAGTATTTT. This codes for CASSPMILVTDTQYF.

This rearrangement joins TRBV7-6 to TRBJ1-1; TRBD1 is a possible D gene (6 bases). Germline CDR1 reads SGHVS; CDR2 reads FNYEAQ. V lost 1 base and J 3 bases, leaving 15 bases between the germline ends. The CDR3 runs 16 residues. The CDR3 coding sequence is TGTGCCAGCAGCTTAGATTGGGGGGCGTGGGACACTGAAGCTTTCTTT. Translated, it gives CASSLDWGAWDTEAFF.

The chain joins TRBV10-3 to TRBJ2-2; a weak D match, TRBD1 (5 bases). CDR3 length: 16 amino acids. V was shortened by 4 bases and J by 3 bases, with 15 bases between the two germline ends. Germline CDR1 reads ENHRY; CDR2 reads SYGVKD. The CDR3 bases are TGTGCCATCAGTGGCCCCCAGCAGGGTGACACCGGGGAGCTGTTTTTT. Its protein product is CAISGPQQGDTGELFF.

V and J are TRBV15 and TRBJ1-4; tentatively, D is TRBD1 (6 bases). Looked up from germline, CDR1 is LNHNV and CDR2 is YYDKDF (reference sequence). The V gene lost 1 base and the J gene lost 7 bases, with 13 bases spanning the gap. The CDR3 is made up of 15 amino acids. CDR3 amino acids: CATSRVRGLAEKLFF. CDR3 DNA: TGTGCCACCAGCAGAGTGCGGGGGCTGGCTGAAAAACTGTTTTTT.